The 4 T cell receptor beta chains given below trace back to one sample, sequenced in a study of OX40 agonist ivuxolimab in advanced cancers. Produced via immunoSEQ multiplex PCR; TCRdb's table is partial and in-frame only. The repertoire has under 85,000 clones, roughly 84% of them found once; the top ten carry roughly 0.22%. The starting material was CD4+ or CD8+ T cells sorted from blood, obtained in a trial of the OX40 agonist ivuxolimab. These receptor sequences come from an adult with an advanced solid tumor such as melanoma, head and neck, liver or kidney cancer.

The rearrangement joins TRBV11-2 to TRBJ2-3; perhaps TRBD1 as D (6 bases). The CDR3 has 17 residues. V dropped 4 bases and J dropped 3 bases, with 20 bases sitting between them. Germline V gene sequence: CDR1 SGHAT, CDR2 FQNNGV. The CDR3 loop reads CASSSLRAAGETDTQYF. The DNA for the CDR3 is TGTGCCAGCAGCTCCCTGAGGGCGGCAGGGGAGACAGATACGCAGTATTTT.

The count of this clone is one. This chain joins TRBV2 and TRBJ1-4; 8 positions agree with TRBD1. Looked up from germline, CDR1 is SNHLY and CDR2 is FYNNEI. This CDR3 spans 14 amino acids. Trimming cost V 5 bases and J 5 bases; bases outside gene matches: 4. The CDR3 coding sequence is TGTGCCAGCAGTTTACAGGGGGGAAATGAAAAACTGTTTTTT. As protein: CASSLQGGNEKLFF.

This clone has more than one count but fewer than ten. The V gene is TRBV19, the J gene TRBJ1-5; a possible D gene is TRBD1 (6 bases). Trimming took 4 bases from V and 1 from J, leaving 11 bases between them. In germline, CDR1 is LNHDA, CDR2 SQIVND (reference sequence). The CDR3 sequence is 15 residues long. CDR3 residues: CASSKQGISNQPQHF. The CDR3 region has the DNA TGTGCCAGTAGTAAGCAGGGGATCAGCAATCAGCCCCAGCATTTT. The full variable domain, its missing parts supplied by reference TRBV19 and TRBJ1-5, is DGGITQSPKYLFRKEGQNVTLSCEQNLNHDAMYWYRQDPGQGLRLIYYSQIVNDFQKGDIAEGYSVSREKKESFPLTVTSAQKNPTAFYLCASSKQGISNQPQHFGDGTRLSIL.

This clone was seen once. This chain connects TRBV10-2 to TRBJ1-3; D is ambiguous. Germline CDR1 and CDR2: WSHSY and SAAADI. V gave up 0 bases and J gave up 2 bases, with 2 bases separating them. This CDR3 spans 13 amino acids. This CDR3 reads CASSESTGNTIYF. The CDR3 DNA sequence: TGCGCCAGCAGTGAGTCGACTGGAAACACCATATATTTT.